This record concerns one T cell receptor beta chain sequence. The clone's antigen remains unknown. The record has no base qualities; no much larger clone is one base away. This entry belongs to a study of blood T cell repertoires in COVID-19 (dated by TCRdb to 2018 to 2020). With respect to the entire study: Collaborator samples came from the United States, Italy and Spain and covered acute and convalescent phases of COVID-19. The prospective study material was composed of cDNA or gDNA derived from T cells, B-cell-depleted T cells, or PBMCs. The dataset comprised deeply sampled blood TCRbeta repertoires from subjects exposed to, actively infected with, or recovered from COVID-19. The repertoires were released in a freely available public database intended as a resource for research on the immune response to SARS-CoV-2. The samples were drawn from the first 160 participants of the ongoing ImmuneRACE study and from roughly 1,300 subjects provided by 6 global collaborators. A de-identified subject ID, COVID-19 status, age in years and sex were almost always included in the sample metadata. HLA class I and class II types, where available, came from metadata supplied by the sample provider rather than from assay-based typing.

Results the study describes overall, beyond this receptor: The quantity of clinical and demographic metadata differed by source and by participant and was supplied without curation.

Whole blood was collected in K2EDTA tubes by collaborating institutions according to the institutions' own protocols. For TCRbeta analysis, collaborators shipped samples as frozen whole blood, isolated PBMCs, or DNA extracted from either of those sample types. TCRbeta CDR3 regions were amplified from genomic DNA using the immunoSEQ Assay, a bias-controlled multiplex PCR. The authors' pipeline ran thus. The number of nucleated cells in each sample was estimated by amplification of reference gene primers within the assay. To quantify the absolute abundance of each unique TCRbeta CDR3 rearrangement, sequence reads were collapsed and filtered. For each sample, productive Simpson clonality was calculated as the square root of Simpson's diversity index across productive rearrangements. TCRdb provides this immuneACCESS table in a form limited to in-frame rearrangements. Some clones are lacking; in checked studies, under half of them reflect an unresolved V gene, and why the rest are absent is not known. That table is the source of V, J and clone size, and D and trimming were worked out from the DNA. Recorded for this sample are around 240,000 clones; about 80% of them occurred a single time. 1.5% to 2% of the sample is in the top ten clones.

From the cysteine up to the phenylalanine, the CDR3 has a length of 14 residues. Kept here is only the CDR3 DNA, which spans 42 bases and is read in frame from base 1. The germline V end is reduced by 2 bases and the J end by 8 bases; junction bases left unmatched: 5. From the germline V gene (reference sequence), CDR1 is LGHDT and CDR2 is YNNKEL. Here the chain combines TRBV3-1 (or the pseudogene TRBV3-2) and TRBJ2-1, with 8 junctional bases fitting TRBD2. Specimen: peripheral blood. The sequence was collected from a woman older than 75 with acute or convalescent COVID-19. This receptor carries the CDR3 CASSQRASGYEQFF. The DNA sequence is as follows: TGTGCCAGCAGCCAACGCGCTAGCGGGTATGAGCAGTTCTTC.